This section outlines one T cell receptor beta chain sequence together with its context. Its specificity is unknown. The CDR3 is made up of 15 amino acids. In germline, CDR1 is ENHRY, CDR2 SYGVKD. V lost 2 bases and J 4 bases, leaving 13 bases between the germline ends. The data are from a study of cytomegalovirus exposure and HLA in healthy donors. As for the study in general: The platform used for the roughly 130 validation repertoires matched that of the 650 to 750 first-cohort repertoires, a later analysis reported.

Study findings and constraints: Subsequent analysis found a tendency for first-cohort TCR clusters to co-occur within the 120 or so validation repertoires. Rare sequences made up most TCRs, while some public TCRs were found in many donors.

Repertoires were generated with immunoSEQ multiplex PCR, while TCRdb's copy carries only in-frame clones and drops some. The sample lists 130,000 or so clones, roughly 89% seen once, with around 9% in the top ten. Material for sequencing was PBMCs. The sequence derives from a young woman in good health and CMV-seropositive. The chain carries TRBV10-3 and TRBJ2-3; a weak D match, TRBD1 (5 bases). This chain's CDR3 is CAISEIRESADTQYF. The DNA for the CDR3 is TGTGCCATCAGTGAGATCAGGGAATCCGCAGATACGCAGTATTTT.